One and the same sample provided the 15 T cell receptor beta chains below, sequenced in a study of blood T cell repertoires in COVID-19. Repertoires were generated with immunoSEQ multiplex PCR, while TCRdb's copy carries only in-frame clones and drops some. The data contain a few hundred thousand clones, 83% of them seen just once; the ten biggest clones take up over 1%. The sample comprised peripheral blood. The receptors shown here come from a woman in her twenties or thirties with COVID-19, enrolled during active disease.

The chain carries TRBV19 and TRBJ1-5; TRBD1 is a possible D gene (5 bases). This CDR3 has 15 amino acids. The V end lost 9 bases, the J end lost 2 bases, and 17 bases lay between the germline ends. Germline loops: CDR1 LNHDA, CDR2 SQIVND (reference sequence). This CDR3 is CASRPIQGGNQPQHF. The CDR3, as DNA: TGTGCCAGCAGACCCATTCAGGGTGGCAATCAGCCCCAGCATTTT.

This clone was seen only a few times. The chain has TRBV4-1 and TRBJ1-3, with no clear D. V was trimmed by 0 bases and J by 2 bases, leaving 8 bases between them. Germline CDR1 and CDR2: MGHRA and YSYEKL. The CDR3 length is 15 residues. The DNA for the CDR3 is TGCGCCAGCAGCCAAGAAGGAACAGCTGGAAACACCATATATTTT. Translation gives CASSQEGTAGNTIYF.

The V gene is TRBV7-2, the J gene TRBJ1-6, with 10 bases aligning to TRBD1. CDR1 and CDR2 from the germline V gene are SGHTA and FQGNSA. The junction had 4 bases not matched to a gene; V was cut back by 0 bases and J by 8 bases. The CDR3 has 16 residues. The CDR3 DNA reads TGTGCCAGCAGCTTAGCACGGGACAGGGGTTATTCACCCCTCCACTTT. Translation: CASSLARDRGYSPLHF. Together with reference TRBV7-2 and TRBJ1-6, the CDR3 gives the full variable domain: GAGVSQSPSNKVTEKGKDVELRCDPISGHTALYWYRQSLGQGLEFLIYFQGNSAPDKSGLPSDRFSAERTGGSVSTLTIQRTQQEDSAVYLCASSLARDRGYSPLHFGNGTRLTVT.

The CDR3 nucleotides read TGTGCCAGCAGTTATATTAGCGGGACCTACGAGCAGTACTTC. This codes for CASSYISGTYEQYF. The J gene is TRBJ2-7, the V gene TRBV27, with 8 bases matching TRBD2. V shed 4 bases and J 2 bases; nucleotides not matched to a gene: 4. Germline V gene lookup returns CDR1 MNHEY and CDR2 SMNVEV (reference sequence). The CDR3 extends over 14 amino acids.

The CDR3 bases are TGTGCCAGCAGGTCCGGGACTAACCCTTCAGATACGCAGTATTTT. Protein: CASRSGTNPSDTQYF. The genes are TRBV5-4 and TRBJ2-3; TRBD2 matches 7 bases. V was pared by 5 bases and J by 4 bases, with 10 bases of the junction left unmatched. The germline V gene has CDR1 SGHNT and CDR2 YYREEE (reference sequence). The CDR3 is 15 amino acids.

The chain carries TRBV19 and TRBJ2-5; 8 bases are shared with TRBD2. This CDR3 has 16 amino acids. Germline CDR1 and CDR2: LNHDA and SQIVND (reference sequence). With V trimmed by 3 bases and J by 2 bases, 8 bases remained unmatched. The CDR3 nucleotides are TGTGCCAGTAGTATTCGGGAGGGCGCTATTCAAGAGACCCAGTACTTC. It translates to CASSIREGAIQETQYF.

The chain joins TRBV11-2 to TRBJ2-1; 10 positions match TRBD2. Per the germline V gene, CDR1 is SGHAT and CDR2 is FQNNGV. The CDR3 extends over 18 amino acids. V lost 3 bases and J lost 4; bases outside the gene matches: 12. CDR3 in amino acids: CASSFDVEREGWYNEQFF. CDR3 sequence (DNA): TGTGCCAGCAGCTTTGATGTCGAGCGGGAGGGGTGGTACAATGAGCAGTTCTTC.

The rearrangement uses TRBV3-1 (or the pseudogene TRBV3-2) and TRBJ2-1; TRBD1 agrees at 8 bases. CDR1 is LGHDT, CDR2 YNNKEL, per germline (reference sequence). The trim removed 3 bases at V and 9 bases at J, leaving 13 bases unmatched. The CDR3 spans 16 residues. CDR3 loop: CASSHPLTGDYGEQFF. The DNA of the CDR3 is TGTGCCAGCAGCCACCCACTGACAGGGGATTACGGTGAGCAGTTCTTC.

The chain links TRBV6-5 to TRBJ2-1; D not resolved. Between the trimmed V and J ends, which lost 6 bases and 6 bases, there was a span of 3 bases. CDR3 length: 10 residues. CDR1 MNHEY and CDR2 SVGAGI come from the germline V gene. The DNA of the CDR3 is TGTGCCAGCAGACTCAATGAGCAGTTCTTC. This encodes CASRLNEQFF.

The gene calls are TRBV6-5 and TRBJ1-1, with 8 positions matching TRBD1. Per the germline V gene, CDR1 is MNHEY and CDR2 is SVGAGI. The ends lost 5 bases at V and 8 bases at J; junction bases unmatched: 13. The CDR3 runs 15 residues. The DNA for the CDR3 is TGTGCCAGCAGTCTCGGACAGGGACCCACGTCCGAAGCTTTCTTT. This encodes CASSLGQGPTSEAFF.

The genes are TRBV29-1 and TRBJ1-5; D perhaps matches TRBD1 (6 bases). The V gene's germline CDR1 is SQVTM and CDR2 ANQGSEA. This CDR3 comprises 13 residues. Trimming removed 4 bases at V and 4 bases at J, with 11 bases between. The CDR3 sequence: CSVADRLNQPQHF. In nucleotides, the CDR3 is TGCAGCGTTGCGGACAGATTAAATCAGCCCCAGCATTTT.

This clone was counted between two and nine times. The rearrangement links TRBV30 to TRBJ2-5, with 10 bases aligning to TRBD2. The germline V gene encodes CDR1 GTSNPN and CDR2 SVGIG (reference sequence). The CDR3 totals 13 residues. V trimming: 5 bases; J trimming: 5 bases; junction bases outside the gene matches: 5. CDR3 coding DNA: TGTGCCTGGCAGCGGGGGGGCGAGGAGACCCAGTACTTC. Protein product: CAWQRGGEETQYF.

The chain uses TRBV7-2 and TRBJ2-2; weak D call: TRBD2 (5 bases). The ends were cut back, 4 bases at V and 5 bases at J, with 17 bases in the middle. Looked up from germline, CDR1 is SGHTA and CDR2 is FQGNSA. The CDR3 is 16 residues long. CDR3 sequence (DNA): TGTGCCAGCAGCTCCGATGGTCCCCCGGGAACCGGGGAGCTGTTTTTT. This encodes CASSSDGPPGTGELFF.

This chain links TRBV5-4 with TRBJ1-6; D may be TRBD1 (6 bases). V was cut by 1 base and J by 8 bases, with 13 bases left in between. This CDR3 has 15 amino acids. Germline assignment: CDR1 SGHNT and CDR2 YYREEE (reference sequence). For the CDR3, the DNA is TGTGCCAGCAGCTTGCCGACAGGACCGGATTCACCCCTCCACTTT. Translated: CASSLPTGPDSPLHF.

The chain employs TRBV3-1 (or the pseudogene TRBV3-2) and TRBJ2-2; 7 positions agree with TRBD2. This CDR3 spans 15 amino acids. J gave up 0 bases and V 3 bases, and 1 base lay outside the gene matches. The germline V gene encodes CDR1 LGHDT and CDR2 YNNKEL (reference sequence). The CDR3 sequence is CASSQSGANTGELFF. CDR3 nucleotides: TGTGCCAGCAGCCAGAGCGGGGCGAACACCGGGGAGCTGTTTTTT.